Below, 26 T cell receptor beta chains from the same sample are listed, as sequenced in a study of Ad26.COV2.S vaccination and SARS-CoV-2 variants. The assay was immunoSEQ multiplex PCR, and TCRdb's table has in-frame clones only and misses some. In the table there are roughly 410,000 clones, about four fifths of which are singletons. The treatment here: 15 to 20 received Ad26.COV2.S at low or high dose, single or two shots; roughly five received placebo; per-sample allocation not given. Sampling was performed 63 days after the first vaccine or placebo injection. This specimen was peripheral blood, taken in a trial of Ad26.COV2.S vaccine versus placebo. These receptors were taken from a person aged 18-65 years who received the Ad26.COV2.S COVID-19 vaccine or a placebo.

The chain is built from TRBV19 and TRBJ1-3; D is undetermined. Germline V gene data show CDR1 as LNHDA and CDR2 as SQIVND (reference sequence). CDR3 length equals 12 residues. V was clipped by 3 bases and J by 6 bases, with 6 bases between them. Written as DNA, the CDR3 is TGTGCCAGTAGTATTCGCTCAAACACCATATATTTT. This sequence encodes CASSIRSNTIYF.

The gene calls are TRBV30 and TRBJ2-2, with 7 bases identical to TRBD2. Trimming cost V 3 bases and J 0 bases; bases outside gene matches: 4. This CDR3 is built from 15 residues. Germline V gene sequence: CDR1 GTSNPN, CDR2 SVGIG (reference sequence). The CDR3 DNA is TGTGCCTGGAGCTGGGCGGGAGCGAACACCGGGGAGCTGTTTTTT. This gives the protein CAWSWAGANTGELFF. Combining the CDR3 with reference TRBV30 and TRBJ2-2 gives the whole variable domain SQTIHQWPATLVQPVGSPLSLECTVEGTSNPNLYWYRQAAGRGLQLLFYSVGIGQISSEVPQNLSASRPQDRQFILSSKKLLLSDSGFYLCAWSWAGANTGELFFGEGSRLTVL.

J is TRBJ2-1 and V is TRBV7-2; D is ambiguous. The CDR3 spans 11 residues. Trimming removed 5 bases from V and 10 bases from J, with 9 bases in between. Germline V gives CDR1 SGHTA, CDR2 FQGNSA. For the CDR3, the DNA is TGTGCCAGCAGCACAAGACGGGAGCAGTTCTTC. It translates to CASSTRREQFF.

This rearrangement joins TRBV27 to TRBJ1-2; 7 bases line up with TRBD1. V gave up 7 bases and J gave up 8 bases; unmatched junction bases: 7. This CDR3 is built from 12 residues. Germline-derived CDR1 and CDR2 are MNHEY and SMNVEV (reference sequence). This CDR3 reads CASTDRVSGYTF. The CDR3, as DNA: TGTGCCAGCACCGACAGGGTATCGGGCTACACCTTC.

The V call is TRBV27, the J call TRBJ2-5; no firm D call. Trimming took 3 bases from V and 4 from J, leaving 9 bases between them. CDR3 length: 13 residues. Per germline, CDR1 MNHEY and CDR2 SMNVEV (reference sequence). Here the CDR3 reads CASSLRQPETQYF. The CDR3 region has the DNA TGTGCCAGCAGTTTGAGGCAGCCAGAGACCCAGTACTTC.

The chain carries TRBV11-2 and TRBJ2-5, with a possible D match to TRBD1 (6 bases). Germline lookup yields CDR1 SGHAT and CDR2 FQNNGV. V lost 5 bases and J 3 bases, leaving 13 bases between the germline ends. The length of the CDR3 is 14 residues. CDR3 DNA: TGTGCCAGCAGCCGCGGACAGCTGAAAGAGACCCAGTACTTC. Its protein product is CASSRGQLKETQYF. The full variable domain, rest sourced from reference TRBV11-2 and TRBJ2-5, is EAGVAQSPRYKIIEKRQSVAFWCNPISGHATLYWYQQILGQGPKLLIQFQNNGVVDDSQLPKDRFSAERLKGVDSTLKIQPAKLEDSAVYLCASSRGQLKETQYFGPGTRLLVL.

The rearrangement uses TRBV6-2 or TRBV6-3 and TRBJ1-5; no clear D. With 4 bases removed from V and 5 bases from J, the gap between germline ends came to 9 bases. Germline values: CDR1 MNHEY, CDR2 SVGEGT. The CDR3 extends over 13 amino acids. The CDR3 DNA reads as TGTGCCAGCAGTTTACAGAAGGATCAGCCCCAGCATTTT. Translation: CASSLQKDQPQHF.

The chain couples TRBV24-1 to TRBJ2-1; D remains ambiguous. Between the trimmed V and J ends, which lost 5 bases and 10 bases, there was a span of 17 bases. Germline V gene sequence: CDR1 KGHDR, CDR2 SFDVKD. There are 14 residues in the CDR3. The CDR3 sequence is CATSGANYMREQFF. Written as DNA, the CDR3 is TGTGCCACCAGTGGGGCCAATTATATGCGGGAGCAGTTCTTC.

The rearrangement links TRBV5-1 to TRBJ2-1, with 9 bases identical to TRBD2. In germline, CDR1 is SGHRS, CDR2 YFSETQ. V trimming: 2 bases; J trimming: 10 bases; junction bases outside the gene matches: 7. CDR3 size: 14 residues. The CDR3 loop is CASSLAGGVGEQFF. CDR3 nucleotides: TGCGCCAGCAGCTTAGCGGGAGGAGTTGGAGAGCAGTTCTTC. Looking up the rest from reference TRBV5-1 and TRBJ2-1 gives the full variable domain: KAGVTQTPRYLIKTRGQQVTLSCSPISGHRSVSWYQQTPGQGLQFLFEYFSETQRNKGNFPGRFSGRQFSNSRSEMNVSTLELGDSALYLCASSLAGGVGEQFFGPGTRLTVL.

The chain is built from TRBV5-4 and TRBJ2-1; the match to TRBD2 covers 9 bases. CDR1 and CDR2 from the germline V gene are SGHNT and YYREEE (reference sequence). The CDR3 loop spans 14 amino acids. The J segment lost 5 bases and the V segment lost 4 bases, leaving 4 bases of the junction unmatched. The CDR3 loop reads CASSKLAGHNEQFF. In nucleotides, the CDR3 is TGTGCCAGCAGCAAGCTAGCGGGGCACAATGAGCAGTTCTTC. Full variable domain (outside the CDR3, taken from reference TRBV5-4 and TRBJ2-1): ETGVTQSPTHLIKTRGQQVTLRCSSQSGHNTVSWYQQALGQGPQFIFQYYREEENGRGNFPPRFSGLQFPNYSSELNVNALELDDSALYLCASSKLAGHNEQFFGPGTRLTVL.

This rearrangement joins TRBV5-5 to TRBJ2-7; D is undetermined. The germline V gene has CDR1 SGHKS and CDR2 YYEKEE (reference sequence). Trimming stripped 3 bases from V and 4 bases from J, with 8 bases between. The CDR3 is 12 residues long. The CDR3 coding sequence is TGTGCCAGCAGCTACGAAATGTACGAGCAGTACTTC. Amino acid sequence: CASSYEMYEQYF. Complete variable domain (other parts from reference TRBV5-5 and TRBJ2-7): DAGVTQSPTHLIKTRGQQVTLRCSPISGHKSVSWYQQVLGQGPQFIFQYYEKEERGRGNFPDRFSARQFPNYSSELNVNALLLGDSALYLCASSYEMYEQYFGPGTRLTVT.

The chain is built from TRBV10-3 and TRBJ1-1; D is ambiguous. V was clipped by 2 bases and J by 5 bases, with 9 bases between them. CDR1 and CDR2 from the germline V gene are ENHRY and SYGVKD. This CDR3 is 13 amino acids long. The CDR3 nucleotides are TGTGCCATCAGTGAGGGGCGGGGAACTGAAGCTTTCTTT. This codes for CAISEGRGTEAFF.

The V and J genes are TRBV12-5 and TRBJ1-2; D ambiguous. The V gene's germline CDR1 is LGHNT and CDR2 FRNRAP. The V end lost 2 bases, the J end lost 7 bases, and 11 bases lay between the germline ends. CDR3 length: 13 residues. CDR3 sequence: CASGLWGTSGYTF. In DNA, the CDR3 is TGTGCTAGTGGTTTGTGGGGAACGAGTGGCTACACCTTC.

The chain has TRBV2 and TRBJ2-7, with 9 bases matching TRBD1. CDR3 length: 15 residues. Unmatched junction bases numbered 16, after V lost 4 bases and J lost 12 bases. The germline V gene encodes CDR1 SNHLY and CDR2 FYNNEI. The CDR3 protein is CASSGLRDREISWYF. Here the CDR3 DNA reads TGTGCCAGCAGTGGACTCCGGGACAGGGAAATCTCGTGGTACTTC.

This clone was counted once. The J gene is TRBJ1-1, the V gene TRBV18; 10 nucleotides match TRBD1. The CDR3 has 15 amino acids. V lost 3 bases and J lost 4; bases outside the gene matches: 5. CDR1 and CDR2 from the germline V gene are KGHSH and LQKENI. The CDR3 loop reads CASSPDRGRGTEAFF. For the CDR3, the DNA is TGTGCCAGCTCACCCGACAGGGGGCGCGGCACTGAAGCTTTCTTT.

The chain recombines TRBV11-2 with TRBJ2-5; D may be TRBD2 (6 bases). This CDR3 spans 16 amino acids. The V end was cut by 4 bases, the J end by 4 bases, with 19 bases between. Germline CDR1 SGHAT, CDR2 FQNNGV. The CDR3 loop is CASSSGTYQGGETQYF. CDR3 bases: TGTGCCAGCAGCTCCGGAACCTATCAGGGAGGAGAGACCCAGTACTTC.

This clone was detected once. The CDR3 sequence: CSYSRDRSSPLHF. CDR3 in DNA: TGCAGTTATTCCCGGGACCGATCTTCACCCCTCCACTTT. The chain has TRBV29-1 and TRBJ1-6; D might be TRBD1 (5 bases). This CDR3 is built from 13 residues. CDR1 SQVTM and CDR2 ANQGSEA come from the germline V gene.

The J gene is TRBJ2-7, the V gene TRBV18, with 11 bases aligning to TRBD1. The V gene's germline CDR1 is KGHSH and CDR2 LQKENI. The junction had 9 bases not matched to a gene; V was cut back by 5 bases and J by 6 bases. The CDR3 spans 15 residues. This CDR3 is CASSFGQGASIEQYF. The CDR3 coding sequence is TGTGCCAGCTCATTTGGACAGGGGGCCAGTATCGAGCAGTACTTC.

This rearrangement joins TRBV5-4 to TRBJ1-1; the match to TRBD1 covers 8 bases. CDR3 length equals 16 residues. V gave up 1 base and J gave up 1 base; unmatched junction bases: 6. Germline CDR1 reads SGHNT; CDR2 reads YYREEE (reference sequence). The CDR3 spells CASSLRTGPENTEAFF. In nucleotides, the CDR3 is TGTGCCAGCAGCTTGCGGACAGGGCCGGAGAACACTGAAGCTTTCTTT.

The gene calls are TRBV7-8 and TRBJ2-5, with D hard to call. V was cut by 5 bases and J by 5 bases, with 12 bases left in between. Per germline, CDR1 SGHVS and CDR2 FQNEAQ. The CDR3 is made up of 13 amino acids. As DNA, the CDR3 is TGTGCCAGCAGCCCTAGTCACGGGGAGACCCAGTACTTC. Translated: CASSPSHGETQYF.

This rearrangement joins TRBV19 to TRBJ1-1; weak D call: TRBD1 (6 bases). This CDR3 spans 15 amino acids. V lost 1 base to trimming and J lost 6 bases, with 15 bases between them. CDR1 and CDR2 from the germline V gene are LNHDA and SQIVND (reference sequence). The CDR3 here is CASSIGRGGLPEAFF. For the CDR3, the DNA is TGTGCCAGTAGTATAGGTCGGGGGGGGCTCCCTGAAGCTTTCTTT.

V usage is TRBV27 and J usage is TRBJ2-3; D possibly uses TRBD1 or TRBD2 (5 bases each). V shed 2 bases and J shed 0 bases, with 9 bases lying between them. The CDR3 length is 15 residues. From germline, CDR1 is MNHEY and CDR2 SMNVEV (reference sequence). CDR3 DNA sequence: TGTGCCAGCAGTTTAGACGGGGCTAGCACAGATACGCAGTATTTT. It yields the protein CASSLDGASTDTQYF.

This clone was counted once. CDR3 loop: CASSYSPTDSGTEAFF. CDR3 DNA sequence: TGTGCCAGCAGTTACTCTCCCACCGACAGTGGGACTGAAGCTTTCTTT. The rearrangement uses TRBV6-5 and TRBJ1-1; weak D call: TRBD1 (5 bases). Germline V gives CDR1 MNHEY, CDR2 SVGAGI. The germline V and J ends were trimmed by 0 bases and 5 bases, with 16 bases remaining between them. There are 16 residues in the CDR3.

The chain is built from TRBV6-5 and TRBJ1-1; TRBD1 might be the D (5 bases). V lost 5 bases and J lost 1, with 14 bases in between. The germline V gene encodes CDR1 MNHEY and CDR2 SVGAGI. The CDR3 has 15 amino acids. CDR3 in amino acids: CASSPRGRANTEAFF. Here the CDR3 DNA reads TGTGCCAGCAGTCCCCGGGGCAGGGCGAACACTGAAGCTTTCTTT.

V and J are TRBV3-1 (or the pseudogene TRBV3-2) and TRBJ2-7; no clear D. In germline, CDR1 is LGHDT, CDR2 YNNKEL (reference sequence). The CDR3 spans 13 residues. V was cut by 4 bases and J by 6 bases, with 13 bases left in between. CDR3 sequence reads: CASSRLNSREQYF. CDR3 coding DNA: TGTGCCAGCAGCCGCCTCAACTCACGCGAGCAGTACTTC.

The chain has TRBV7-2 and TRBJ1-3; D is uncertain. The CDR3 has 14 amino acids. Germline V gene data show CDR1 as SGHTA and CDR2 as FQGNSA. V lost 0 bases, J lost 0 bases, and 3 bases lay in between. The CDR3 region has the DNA TGTGCCAGCAGCTTAGCAGGCTCTGGAAACACCATATATTTT. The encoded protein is CASSLAGSGNTIYF.